These 13 T cell receptor beta chains share one sample of origin, sequenced in a study of blood T cell repertoires in COVID-19. The table came from immunoSEQ multiplex PCR; TCRdb's copy has only in-frame clones and leaves some out. Of more than 300,000 clones listed, more than 75% were seen once; the top ten hold around 9.3%. The sample taken for sequencing was peripheral blood. All receptors derive from a woman in her 30s with COVID-19, enrolled during active disease.

The chain carries TRBV24-1 and TRBJ1-4; TRBD1 matches at 7 bases. The J segment lost 4 bases and the V segment lost 5 bases, leaving 6 bases of the junction unmatched. The CDR3 extends over 15 amino acids. Germline CDR1 KGHDR, CDR2 SFDVKD. The DNA of the CDR3 is TGTGCCACCAGTGTCGGGGACAGCCTTAATGAAAAACTGTTTTTT. The encoded protein is CATSVGDSLNEKLFF.

This chain links TRBV6-5 with TRBJ2-3; the match to TRBD2 covers 11 bases. This CDR3 is built from 16 residues. The germline V gene encodes CDR1 MNHEY and CDR2 SVGAGI. V was clipped by 2 bases and J by 4 bases; unmatched bases: 5. The CDR3 spells CASSYLSGRDPDTQYF. In DNA, the CDR3 is TGTGCCAGCAGTTACCTTAGCGGGAGGGACCCAGATACGCAGTATTTT.

CDR3 residues: CASSLNMDRAYGYTF. CDR3 nucleotide sequence: TGCGCCAGCAGCTTGAACATGGACAGGGCCTATGGCTACACCTTC. J is TRBJ1-2 and V is TRBV5-1, with 8 bases aligning to TRBD1. The CDR3 runs to 15 residues. Unmatched junction bases numbered 6, after V lost 1 base and J lost 4 bases. Germline V gives CDR1 SGHRS, CDR2 YFSETQ.

The chain joins TRBV27 to TRBJ1-2; unclear D gene. The germline V and J ends were trimmed by 3 bases and 5 bases, with 10 bases remaining between them. This CDR3 comprises 13 residues. Germline CDR1 MNHEY, CDR2 SMNVEV (reference sequence). This CDR3 reads CASSFSAGYGYTF. CDR3 bases: TGTGCCAGCAGTTTCTCGGCGGGGTATGGCTACACCTTC.

The chain combines TRBV30 with TRBJ1-2; TRBD1 matches at 9 bases. The CDR3 spans 13 residues. Germline-derived CDR1 and CDR2 are GTSNPN and SVGIG (reference sequence). With V trimmed by 4 bases and J by 7 bases, 7 bases remained unmatched. The CDR3 bases are TGTGCCTGGACAACCGGGACAGGGATTGGCTACACCTTC. Translated: CAWTTGTGIGYTF.

This clone was seen just once. The gene calls are TRBV5-4 and TRBJ2-2, with D perhaps TRBD2 (6 bases). Germline V CDR1 and CDR2: SGHNT, YYREEE (reference sequence). Trimming shortened V by 5 bases and J by 6 bases, and 14 bases separated the two germline ends. CDR3 size: 14 residues. In DNA, the CDR3 is TGTGCCAGCAGGACCGGGGAGGTGTCCGGGGAGCTGTTTTTT. Its translation: CASRTGEVSGELFF.

This clone showed up just once. The chain employs TRBV27 and TRBJ2-3; 9 bases are a match to TRBD1. CDR3 length: 14 amino acids. Per the germline V gene, CDR1 is MNHEY and CDR2 is SMNVEV (reference sequence). V lost 1 base and J lost 11; bases outside the gene matches: 7. The CDR3: CASSLYSGQGLQYF. The CDR3 DNA is TGTGCCAGCAGTTTATACTCTGGACAGGGGTTGCAGTATTTT.

V is TRBV12-3 or TRBV12-4 and J is TRBJ1-5; 7 nucleotides align to TRBD1. The CDR3 runs to 13 residues. After removal of 9 bases from V and 7 bases from J, the junction contained 9 bases not matched to a gene. In DNA, the CDR3 is TGTGCCAGGCCCCGGGACAGAAGACAGCCCCAGCATTTT. Amino acid sequence: CARPRDRRQPQHF.

This chain links TRBV7-2 with TRBJ2-1; 12 positions agree with TRBD2. V lost 5 bases, J lost 4 bases, and 6 bases stayed unmatched. Germline V gene sequence: CDR1 SGHTA, CDR2 FQGNSA. The CDR3 has 16 amino acids. In DNA form, the CDR3 reads TGTGCCAGCAGCCCCTTTGGACTAGCGGGGTACAATGAGCAGTTCTTC. It is translated as CASSPFGLAGYNEQFF.

V gene TRBV28 combines with J gene TRBJ2-7; 10 bases are a match to TRBD2. J gave up 1 base and V 6 bases, and 3 bases lay outside the gene matches. This CDR3 region has 14 residues. CDR1 and CDR2 from the germline V gene are MDHEN and SYDVKM. CDR3 amino acids: CASRLTSGSYEQYF. In nucleotides, the CDR3 is TGTGCCAGCAGATTGACTAGCGGGTCCTACGAGCAGTACTTC.

This rearrangement joins TRBV4-1 to TRBJ1-2, with TRBD1 identical over 8 bases. V trimming: 3 bases; J trimming: 4 bases; junction bases outside the gene matches: 7. Per germline, CDR1 MGHRA and CDR2 YSYEKL. This CDR3 has 15 amino acids. The CDR3 here is CASSQLGQGAYGYTF. DNA for the CDR3: TGCGCCAGCAGCCAGCTTGGGCAGGGGGCCTATGGCTACACCTTC.

This rearrangement joins TRBV7-3 to TRBJ2-5, with a tentative D call TRBD1 (6 bases). The CDR3 is 14 amino acids. Germline V gene lookup returns CDR1 SGHTA and CDR2 FQGTGA. With 0 bases removed from V and 1 base from J, the gap between germline ends came to 6 bases. CDR3 nucleotide sequence: TGTGCCAGCAGCTTAACAGGGGGCCAAGAGACCCAGTACTTC. Its translation: CASSLTGGQETQYF.

The V and J genes are TRBV18 and TRBJ1-2; 7 nucleotides align to TRBD1. Per the germline V gene, CDR1 is KGHSH and CDR2 is LQKENI. With V trimmed by 2 bases and J by 1 base, 7 bases remained unmatched. The CDR3 length is 16 residues. CDR3 nucleotide sequence: TGTGCCAGCTCACCAGGGACAGCGAATAATAACTATGGCTACACCTTC. Its protein is CASSPGTANNNYGYTF.